This T cell receptor (beta chain) was profiled in a study of T cell responses to AZD1222 COVID-19 vaccine. Method: immunoSEQ multiplex PCR; TCRdb's copy keeps in-frame clones and lacks some. In the table there are approximately 93,000 clones, around nine tenths of which are singletons. CDR1 and CDR2 (germline): SGHRS, YFSETQ. Trimming cost V 4 bases and J 4 bases, with 19 bases left between them. The CDR3 consists of 16 residues. The chain is built from TRBV5-1 and TRBJ2-3; D perhaps matches TRBD2 (6 bases). Specimen: peripheral blood, collected 28 days after the second AZD1222 dose. The clonotype originates from an adult who received the AZD1222 COVID-19 vaccine. This CDR3 is CASSRRETTLADTQYF. As DNA, the CDR3 is TGCGCCAGCAGCAGGAGGGAAACAACACTTGCAGATACGCAGTATTTT.